This T cell receptor (beta chain) is from a study of PD-1 blockade in classical Hodgkin lymphoma (TCRdb year 2020). With respect to the entire study: Nivolumab dosing was 3 mg/kg intravenously every 2 weeks, continuing until either disease progression or unacceptable toxicity. The study used TCR beta sequencing and CyTOF to define a peripheral blood immune signature of response to PD-1 blockade in classical Hodgkin lymphoma.

Genomic DNA was isolated using the Qiagen DNeasy kit from unsorted PBMCs as well as from negatively selected CD4+ and CD8+ fractions. TCR beta CDR3 regions were amplified by immunoSEQ multiplex PCR using primers annealing to V and J segments. A synthetic immune receptor repertoire was used to minimize amplification bias, and any residual bias was removed computationally once sequencing was done. As for the original processing: Custom Python scripts were used to quantify repertoire diversity as the Shannon entropy index. Unsorted, CD4+ and CD8+ repertoires were analyzed separately, except for combined analyses in which CD4+ and CD8+ sequences were merged in silico. A clone counted as expanded when the clone's frequency after treatment rose at least 2-fold relative to C1D1, and clones undetected at baseline were given a pseudocount of 0.5. Clones with 0 or 1 copy at C1D1 were defined as singleton clones, while clones with 2 or more copies were defined as non-singleton clones. Clones expanded in unsorted samples were annotated as CD4+, CD8+ or unknown by matching protein sequences in sorted samples from the same patient. Wilcoxon tests were applied to paired samples to test diversity changes from C1D1 to C4D1. TCRdb obtained this table from immuneACCESS and retained in-frame rearrangements with V and J assigned. These tables miss some clones; where compared with another copy, unresolved V genes account for less than half of the shortfall, and the remainder is unexplained. That table gives V, J and clone size, and the DNA gave D and trimming. The sample table lists 40,000 or so clones, about 88% of them with a count of one. Of the sample, about 6% falls within the top ten clones.

Broader findings and caveats from the paper: Patients starting nivolumab less than 1 year after ASCT had lower diversity and were excluded from later analyses to avoid confounding by immune reconstitution. By C4D1, a significant rise was seen in CD4+ TCR diversity but not in CD8+ TCR diversity (p=0.0027 vs p=0.16), and the rise was most apparent among complete responders (p=0.02). Among trial patients, those achieving complete response had baseline diversity similar to that of newly diagnosed patients, while diversity was significantly lower in partial responders and progressors. Only a single clinical trial cohort was studied, and what caused the repertoire differences, possibly disease activity or prior therapy, remained undefined. Baseline TCR diversity was reported to be lower in newly diagnosed patients than in healthy donors, and even lower in relapsed/refractory patients.

The time point tag for this specimen amounts to: cycle 2 day 1 (C2D1) of nivolumab. All trial patients had relapsed after autologous stem cell transplantation, with cohorts A, B and C differing in prior brentuximab vedotin exposure. The trial cohort was composed of 56 patients with relapsed/refractory classical Hodgkin lymphoma, for whom complete response, partial response or progressive disease was recorded as best overall response. Single-agent nivolumab was administered to trial patients in the multi-cohort phase II CheckMate 205 trial. An independent review committee assessed best overall response by applying the 2007 International Working Group response criteria. Trial PBMCs were collected just before the start of nivolumab (C1D1) and during therapy at cycle 2 day 1 and cycle 4 day 1. Peripheral blood was collected in 8 mL Vacutainer Cell Preparation Tubes, from which PBMCs were isolated by centrifugation and then cryopreserved.

Trimming at the junction amounts to 0 bases on V and 0 bases on J, and the germline ends lie 9 bases apart. Inclusive of the bounding cysteine and phenylalanine, the CDR3 is 16 residues long. Only CDR3 DNA remains: 48 bases, in frame from the first base. The germline V gene sets CDR1 to MRHNA and CDR2 to SNTAGT. In the case of this clone: Its antigen remains undetermined. Per-base quality was not reported, and no clone a single base away is much larger than it.

The sequence links TRBV6-4 to TRBJ2-1; the D gene is unclear. The sample here was peripheral blood mononuclear cells (PBMCs), taken before the second cycle of nivolumab. This clonotype was obtained from a human donor with classical Hodgkin lymphoma. The DNA sequence is given as TGTGCCAGCAGTGACTCTGCGGCCAGCTCCTACAATGAGCAGTTCTTC. This encodes CASSDSAASSYNEQFF.